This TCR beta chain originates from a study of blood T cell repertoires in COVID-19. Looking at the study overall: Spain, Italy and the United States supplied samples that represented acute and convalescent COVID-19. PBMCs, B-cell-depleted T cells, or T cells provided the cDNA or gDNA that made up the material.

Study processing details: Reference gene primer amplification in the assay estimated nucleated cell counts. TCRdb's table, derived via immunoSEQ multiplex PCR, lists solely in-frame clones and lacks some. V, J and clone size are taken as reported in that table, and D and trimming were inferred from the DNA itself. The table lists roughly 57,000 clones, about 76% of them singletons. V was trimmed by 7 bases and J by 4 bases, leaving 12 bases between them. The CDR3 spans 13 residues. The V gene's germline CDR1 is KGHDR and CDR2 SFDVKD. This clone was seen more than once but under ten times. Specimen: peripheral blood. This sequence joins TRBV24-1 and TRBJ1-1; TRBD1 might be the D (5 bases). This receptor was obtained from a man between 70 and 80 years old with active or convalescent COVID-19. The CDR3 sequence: CATRPNGGTEAFF. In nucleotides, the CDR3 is TGTGCCACCAGACCAAACGGGGGCACTGAAGCTTTCTTT.